This entry describes one T cell receptor beta chain. The antigen remains unidentified. TCRdb called the 5' RACE reads again in MiXCR, with one record for every CDR3 protein. The table records around 51,000 distinct CDR3 sequences, about 13% of them present only once. The source of the sample is a study of neurological immune-mediated disorders. Study-wide results and limits: Sharing of CDR3 amino acid sequences among expanded clones across subjects was absent, suggesting private repertoires in all groups.

The germline CDR1 and CDR2 sequences are DFQATT and SNEGSKA (reference sequence). This CDR3 region has 15 residues. The ends lost 5 bases at V and 0 bases at J; junction bases unmatched: 6. Indicated time point: longitudinal time-point 3. The chain couples TRBV20-1 to TRBJ2-3, with 9 bases aligning to TRBD2. The origin of this receptor is a male donor with HTLV-1-associated myelopathy (HAM/TSP). Specimen: PBMCs. The CDR3 here is CSASGTSKSTDTQYF. The CDR3 coding sequence is TGCAGTGCTTCCGGGACTAGCAAAAGCACAGATACGCAGTATTTT.